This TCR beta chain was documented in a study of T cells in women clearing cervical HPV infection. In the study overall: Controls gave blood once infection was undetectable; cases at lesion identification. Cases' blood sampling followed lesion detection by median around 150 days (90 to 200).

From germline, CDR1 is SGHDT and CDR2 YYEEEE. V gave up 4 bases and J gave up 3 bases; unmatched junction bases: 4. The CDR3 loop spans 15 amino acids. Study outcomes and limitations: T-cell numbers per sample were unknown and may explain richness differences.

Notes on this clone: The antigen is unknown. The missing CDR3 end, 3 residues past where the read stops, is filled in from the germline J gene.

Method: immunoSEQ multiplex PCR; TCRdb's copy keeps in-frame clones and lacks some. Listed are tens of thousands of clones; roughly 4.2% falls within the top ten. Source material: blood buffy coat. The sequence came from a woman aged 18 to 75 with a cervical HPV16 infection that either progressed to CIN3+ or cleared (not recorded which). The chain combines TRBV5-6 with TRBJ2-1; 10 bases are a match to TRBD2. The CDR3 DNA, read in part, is TGTGCCAGCAGCCTTCAGCGGGGGGGCTACAATGAG. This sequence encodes CASSLQRGGYNE. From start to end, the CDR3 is CASSLQRGGYNEQFF.